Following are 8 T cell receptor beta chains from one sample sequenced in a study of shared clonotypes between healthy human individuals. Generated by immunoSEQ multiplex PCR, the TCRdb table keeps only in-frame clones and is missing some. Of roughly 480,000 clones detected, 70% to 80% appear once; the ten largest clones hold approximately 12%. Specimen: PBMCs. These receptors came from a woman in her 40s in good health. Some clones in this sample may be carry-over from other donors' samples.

CDR3 bases: TGCGCCAGCAGCTCCGGGCAGGGGGCTGGAAACACCATATATTTT. Translating gives CASSSGQGAGNTIYF. The rearrangement links TRBV5-1 to TRBJ1-3, with TRBD1 identical over 7 bases. The CDR3 spans 15 residues. V shed 3 bases, J shed 2 bases, and the junction held 5 bases outside the gene matches. Germline assignment: CDR1 SGHRS and CDR2 YFSETQ. Looking up the rest from reference TRBV5-1 and TRBJ1-3 gives the full variable domain: KAGVTQTPRYLIKTRGQQVTLSCSPISGHRSVSWYQQTPGQGLQFLFEYFSETQRNKGNFPGRFSGRQFSNSRSEMNVSTLELGDSALYLCASSSGQGAGNTIYFGEGSWLTVV.

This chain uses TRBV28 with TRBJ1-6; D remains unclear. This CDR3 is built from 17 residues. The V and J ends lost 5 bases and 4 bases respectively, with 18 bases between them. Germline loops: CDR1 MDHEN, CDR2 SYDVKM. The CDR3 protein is CASSQTLTLIYNSPLHF. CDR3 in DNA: TGTGCCAGCAGTCAGACCCTTACCCTTATTTATAATTCACCCCTCCACTTT. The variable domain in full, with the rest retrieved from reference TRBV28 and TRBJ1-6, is DVKVTQSSRYLVKRTGEKVFLECVQDMDHENMFWYRQDPGLGLRLIYFSYDVKMKEKGDIPEGYSVSREKKERFSLILESASTNQTSMYLCASSQTLTLIYNSPLHFGNGTRLTVT.

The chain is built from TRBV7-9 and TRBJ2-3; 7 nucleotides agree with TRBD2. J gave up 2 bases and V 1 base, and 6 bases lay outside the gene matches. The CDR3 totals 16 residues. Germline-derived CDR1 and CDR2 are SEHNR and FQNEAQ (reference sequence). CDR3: CASSLGSGYFTDTQYF. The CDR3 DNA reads TGTGCCAGCAGCTTAGGTAGCGGGTACTTCACAGATACGCAGTATTTT.

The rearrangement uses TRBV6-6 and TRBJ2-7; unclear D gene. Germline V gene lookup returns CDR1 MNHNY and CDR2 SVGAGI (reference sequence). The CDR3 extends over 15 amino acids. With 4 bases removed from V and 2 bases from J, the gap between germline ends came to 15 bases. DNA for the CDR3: TGTGCCAGCAGTTTCCTCCGCTACTCACCCTACGAGCAGTACTTC. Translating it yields CASSFLRYSPYEQYF.

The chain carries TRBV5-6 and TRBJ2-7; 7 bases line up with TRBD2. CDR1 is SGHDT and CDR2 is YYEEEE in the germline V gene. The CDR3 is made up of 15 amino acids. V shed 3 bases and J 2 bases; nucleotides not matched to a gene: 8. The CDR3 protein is CASSSTGGGPYEQYF. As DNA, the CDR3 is TGTGCCAGCAGCTCTACGGGAGGAGGACCCTACGAGCAGTACTTC.

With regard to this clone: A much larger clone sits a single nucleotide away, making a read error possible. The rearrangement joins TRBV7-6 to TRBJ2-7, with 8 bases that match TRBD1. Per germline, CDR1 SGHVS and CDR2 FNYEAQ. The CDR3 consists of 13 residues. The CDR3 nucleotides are TGTGCCAGCGGCTTAGCAGGGGGCTGGGAGCAGTACTTC. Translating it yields CASGLAGGWEQYF.

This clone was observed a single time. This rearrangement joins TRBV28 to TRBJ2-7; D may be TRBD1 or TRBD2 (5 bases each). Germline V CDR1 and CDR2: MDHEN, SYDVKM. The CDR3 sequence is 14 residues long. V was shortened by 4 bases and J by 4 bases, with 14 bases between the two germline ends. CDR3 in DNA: TGTGCCAGCAGTTCTGGGACCACCGGTTACGAGCAGTACTTC. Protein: CASSSGTTGYEQYF.

CDR3: CASSTRSSGANVLTF. The CDR3 DNA follows: TGTGCCAGCAGCACCCGGAGCTCTGGGGCCAACGTCCTGACTTTC. The chain employs TRBV9 and TRBJ2-6; D gene unclear. The germline V and J ends were trimmed by 4 bases and 0 bases, with 8 bases remaining between them. The CDR3 has 15 residues. CDR1 is SGDLS, CDR2 YYNGEE, per germline.